This TCR beta chain was found in a study of cytomegalovirus exposure and HLA in healthy donors (dated by TCRdb to 2017 to 2019). A note on the overall study: An earlier analysis of several hundred of the donors reported 250 to 350 Gb of sequence data and 100 million to 130 million unique TCR beta sequences from roughly 200 million T cells. HLA typing covered class I and class II loci at four-digit resolution. The study combined high-throughput TCR immunosequencing, statistical association of individual TCRs with disease status, and machine learning to predict cytomegalovirus infection status. Among a few hundred genotyped donors of the cohort, an average of about 240,000 unique TCR beta nucleotide sequences were sequenced per donor, about a sixth of them non-productive. The later analysis used no new phenotypic data to find candidate immune exposures, relying instead on TCR beta sequences and their occurrence across donors. Besides the first cohort of roughly 660 subjects, a separate validation cohort made up of over 95 different subjects was used. Using immunosequencing, the study profiled T cell repertoires from about 610 subjects and related those repertoires to cytomegalovirus serostatus. Several DR-DQ haplotypes were treated as single units for association and clustering because of strong linkage in the cohort. The study aimed to test whether cataloging public T cell receptors could reveal signatures of past pathogen exposure. Genome-wide SNP genotypes for about 60% of the 666 donors were used in a later genetic analysis, which treated that subset as a discovery cohort. The number of typed donors differed by locus: about 620-630 for A, B, C, DRB1 and DQB1; about 520 for DQA1; around 610 for DPA1; and roughly 470 for DPB1. A later analysis re-examined previously published TCR beta repertoires from roughly 720 donors and added high-resolution HLA genotyping to investigate patterns of TCR occurrence. An earlier analysis of around 540 of the donors applied high-throughput TCR beta sequencing to assess whether each TCR beta V gene segment acted as functional or pseudogenic. Donor age, sex, ethnicity and CMV serostatus were compiled alongside the repertoire data. Every repertoire in the discovery cohort had been generated on one and the same sequencing platform. An early release that covered about 600 HLA-typed donors contained approximately 300 gigabases of sequencing data and approximately 85 million unique TCR sequences. Among the roughly 400 genotyped donors, under 90% belonged to the genetic ancestry cluster associated with self-reported Caucasian donors. What the work shows at the level of the full study, not this receptor alone: Assigning TCR associations to individual alleles was difficult when HLA alleles, especially DR and DQ, strongly co-occurred. Because counts were too low, 15 to 20 rarely observed V segments, including chromosome 9 orphons, were excluded from the earlier analysis of fewer than 650 of the donors. A few of the identified cytomegalovirus-associated TCR beta chains were confirmed in vitro to be specific for cytomegalovirus antigens. Correlated functional status among segregating V segments might be attributable to linkage disequilibrium, but an unknown experimental factor could not be ruled out. According to a later analysis, most CMV-associated TCR beta chains appeared to be HLA-restricted, and the HLA associations seemed to be driven largely by CMV exposure. The 87-base-pair reads could not distinguish some IMGT-functional V segments, including TRBV6-2 and TRBV6-3, so those segments were excluded. A total of 150 to 200 TCR beta chains were listed by the study as associated with cytomegalovirus. A cluster of highly shared sequence variants was judged likely to represent a technical artifact of the sequencing pipeline. A later analysis found that HLA-associated TCR beta chains were more clonally expanded and had lower generation probabilities than equally common non-associated chains. Specific HLA alleles were associated with roughly 16,000 TCR beta sequences at a false discovery rate of 0.05 in a later analysis. An earlier analysis of 450 to 750 of the donors showed that most TCR beta V segments appeared in productive rearrangements either about 87% or about 30% of the time, which broadly matched IMGT annotations. Because HLA typing was missing for some donors at each locus, association tests included only the typed subset. This cohort had only TCR beta chains sequenced, and the lack of alpha or paired-chain data limited which features could be detected. A further reported finding was that TCR beta sequences accurately predicted the HLA-A and HLA-B alleles for most subjects in the first cohort. In a later analysis, the rate of TCR association differed among HLA loci, with DRB1 alleles having the most associated TCRs and HLA-C alleles having the fewest. The only immune exposure information available for the cohort was CMV serostatus. An association between a missense DCLRE1C variant and V-gene and J-gene trimming of TCR beta chains was found in a later genetic analysis and replicated in an independent cohort. Several of the top co-occurrence clusters appeared to be linked to parvovirus B19, influenza, CMV and Epstein-Barr virus, according to a later analysis. Sequencing depth was assumed to be roughly uniform across donors in the presence/absence analyses, though that assumption may not hold. Most TCR sequences were seen in very few donors, while some public TCRs were found in many individuals. The classifier was reported to diagnose cytomegalovirus status with high specificity and sensitivity in both the original and validation cohorts. In a later genetic analysis, fewer N-insertions in productive TCRs were reported among donors in an Asian-associated ancestry cluster than the approximately 710-donor mean. The authors suggested that the approach could potentially be generalized to other disease states and immunological phenotypes.

Receptor amplification or capture employed the immunoSEQ multiplex PCR assay. A mixture of 60 forward primers for TCR Vbeta segments and 13 reverse primers for TCR Jbeta segments was used in the multiplex PCR. The CDR3 region of rearranged TCR beta genes was amplified from genomic DNA with a multiplex PCR assay. On the Illumina HiSeq System, the amplified TCR beta libraries were sequenced as 87-base-pair reads. The paper's data handling went like this. A later analysis tallied roughly 76 million unique TCR beta chains across the 600 to 700 repertoires, and approximately 12 million of those chains were shared by two or more donors. To remove PCR and sequencing errors, raw reads were error-corrected and collapsed into unique sequences using a nearest-neighbor algorithm that merged closely related sequences. To assign V, D and J gene segments, CDR3 sequences were aligned to IMGT reference sequences. For a sequence to be retained, at least a six-nucleotide match to both a V gene segment and a J gene segment was required. Rearrangements were called productive when the CDR3 lacked stop codons and stayed in frame with V and J; all others were non-productive. CDR3 was defined according to IMGT convention as the region running from the second conserved V-encoded cysteine to the conserved J-encoded phenylalanine. The earlier analysis of around 640 of the donors excluded sequences that lacked an unambiguous match to a single V gene segment. In an earlier analysis of 450 to 750 of the donors, a V segment was called functional when productive rearrangements were above 56.7%, and segregating when the standard deviation between donors exceeded 5%. To diagnose cytomegalovirus status from the catalog of TCR beta chain sequences, a statistical classification framework was built. In a later analysis, V and J genes were assigned by comparing TCR nucleotide sequences against IMGT/GENE-DB human TR gene sequences. In a later analysis, CDR3 sequences and most-parsimonious VDJ recombination scenarios were assigned using the TCRdist pipeline. In a later analysis, each TCR beta chain was defined by its CDR3 amino acid sequence together with its V-gene family, and reads without a unique V-gene family were excluded. To address suspected cross-contamination and a sequencing artifact, a later analysis removed roughly 640 highly shared, low-generation-probability nucleotide sequences. In a later analysis, a clonal expansion index for each public chain was calculated from normalized within-repertoire ranks of inferred template counts. A later analysis computed generation probabilities with a VDJ recombination model fitted to out-of-frame rearrangements, and checked the results against IGoR. In a later analysis, TCR-TCR, TCR-HLA and TCR-CMV co-occurrence was scored with hypergeometric tests, and a repertoire-size bias correction was applied to TCR pairs. To estimate false discovery rates, a later analysis permuted the HLA or CMV assignments 20 times. A later analysis grouped co-occurring TCRs with DBSCAN, adding TCRdist sequence similarity when clustering within HLA-allele-positive subsets. For co-occurrence clustering, repertoires with fewer than 30,000 or more than 120,000 public chains were excluded, along with about five repertoires with anomalous nucleotide sharing. The source is immuneACCESS, and TCRdb retained only in-frame sequences with V and J called. Part of the clones is not carried over; for the studies checked, unresolved V genes explain less than half of this, and the remainder is unexplained. Clone size and V and J calls were adopted from that table, with D and trimming inferred from the DNA. Recorded for this sample are 150,000 to 200,000 clones; 68% of them occurred a single time. Less than 3.5% of the sample belongs to the ten largest clones.

About this clone itself: Its antigen is unknown. There are no base qualities to consult, and no much larger clone falls within one base.

The cohort was made up of approximately 670 healthy bone marrow donors. At the time of sampling, all cohort members were nominally healthy, though unrecorded immune exposures were likely present. The donor was CMV seropositive and was included in the group of 290 or so seropositive cohort members. Each donor provided a peripheral blood sample, and peripheral blood mononuclear cells were used for TCR beta sequencing. Genomic DNA extraction from the blood cell samples was performed with the Qiagen DNeasy Blood Extraction Kit. V gives up 7 bases and J gives up 4 bases, and the segment between their germline ends measures 14 bases. From the cysteine through the phenylalanine, the CDR3 covers 13 amino acids. Solely the CDR3 DNA is kept, with 39 bases framed from the first base. According to the germline V gene, CDR1 reads MDHEN and CDR2 reads SYDVKM.

The sequence links TRBV28 to TRBJ2-7, with TRBD2 perhaps the D gene, on 6 matching bases. The TCR sequence derives from a woman aged 40 to 50 in good health and CMV-seropositive. Sequenced: PBMCs. In nucleotide form, the sequence is TGTGCCAGCAACCCTGGGGGGAAGTACGAGCAGTACTTC. Its product reads: CASNPGGKYEQYF.